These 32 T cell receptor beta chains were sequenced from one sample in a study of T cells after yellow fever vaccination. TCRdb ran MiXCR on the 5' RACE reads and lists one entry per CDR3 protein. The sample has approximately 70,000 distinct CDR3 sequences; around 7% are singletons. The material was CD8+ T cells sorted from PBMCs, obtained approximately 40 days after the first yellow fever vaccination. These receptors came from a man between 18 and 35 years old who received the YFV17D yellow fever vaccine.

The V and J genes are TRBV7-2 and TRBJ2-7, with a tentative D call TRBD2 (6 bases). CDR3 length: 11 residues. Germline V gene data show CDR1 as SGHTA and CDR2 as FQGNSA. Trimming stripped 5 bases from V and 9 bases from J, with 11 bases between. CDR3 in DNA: TGTGCCAGCAGCCAAGGAGCGGGGCAGTACGTC. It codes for CASSQGAGQYV.

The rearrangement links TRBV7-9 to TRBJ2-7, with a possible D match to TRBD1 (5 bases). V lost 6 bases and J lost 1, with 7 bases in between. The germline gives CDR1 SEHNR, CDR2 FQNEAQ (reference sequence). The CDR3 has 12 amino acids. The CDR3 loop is CASSRQSYEQYV. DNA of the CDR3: TGTGCCAGCAGTCGACAGTCCTACGAGCAGTACGTC.

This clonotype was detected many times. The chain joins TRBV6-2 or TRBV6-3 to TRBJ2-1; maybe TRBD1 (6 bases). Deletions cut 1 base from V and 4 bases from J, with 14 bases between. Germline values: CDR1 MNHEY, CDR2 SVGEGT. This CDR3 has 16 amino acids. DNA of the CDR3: TGTGCCAGCAGTTACTGGTCTGGGACAAAGTACAATGAGCAGTTCTTC. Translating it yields CASSYWSGTKYNEQFF.

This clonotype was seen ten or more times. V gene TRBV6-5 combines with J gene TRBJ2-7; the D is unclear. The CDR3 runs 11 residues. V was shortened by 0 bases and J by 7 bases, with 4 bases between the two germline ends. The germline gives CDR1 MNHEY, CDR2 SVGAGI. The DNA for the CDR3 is TGTGCCAGCAGTTACTCGTCTGAGCAGTACTTC. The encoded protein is CASSYSSEQYF.

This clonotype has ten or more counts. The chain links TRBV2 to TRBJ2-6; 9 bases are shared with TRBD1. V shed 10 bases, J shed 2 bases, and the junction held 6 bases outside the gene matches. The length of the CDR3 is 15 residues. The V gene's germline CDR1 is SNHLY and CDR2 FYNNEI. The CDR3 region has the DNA TGTGCCACCCGGACAGGGGTGCCTGGGGCCAACGTCCTGACTTTC. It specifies CATRTGVPGANVLTF. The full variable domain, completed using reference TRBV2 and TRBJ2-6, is EPEVTQTPSHQVTQMGQEVILRCVPISNHLYFYWYRQILGQKVEFLVSFYNNEISEKSEIFDDQFSVERPDGSNFTLKIRSTKLEDSAMYFCATRTGVPGANVLTFGAGSRLTVL.

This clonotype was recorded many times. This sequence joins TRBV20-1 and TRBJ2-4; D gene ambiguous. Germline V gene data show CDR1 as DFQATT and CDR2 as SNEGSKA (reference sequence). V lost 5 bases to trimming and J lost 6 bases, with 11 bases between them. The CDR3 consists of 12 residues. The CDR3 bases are TGCAGTGCTGGTTCTTTTCGAAACATTCAGTACTTC. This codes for CSAGSFRNIQYF.

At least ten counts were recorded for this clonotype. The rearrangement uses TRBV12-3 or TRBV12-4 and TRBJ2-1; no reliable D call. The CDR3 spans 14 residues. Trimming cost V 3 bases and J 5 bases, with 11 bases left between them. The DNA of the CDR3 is TGTGCCAGCAGTTTGAGGCTCCAGGACAATGAGCAGTTCTTC. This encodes CASSLRLQDNEQFF.

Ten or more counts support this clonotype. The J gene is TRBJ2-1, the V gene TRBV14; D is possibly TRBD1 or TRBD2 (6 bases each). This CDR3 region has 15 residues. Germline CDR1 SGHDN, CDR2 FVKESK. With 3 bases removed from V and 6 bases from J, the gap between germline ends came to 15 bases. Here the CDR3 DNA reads TGTGCCAGCAGCCATTTAAGGGGGGTACGCAATGAGCAGTTCTTC. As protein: CASSHLRGVRNEQFF.

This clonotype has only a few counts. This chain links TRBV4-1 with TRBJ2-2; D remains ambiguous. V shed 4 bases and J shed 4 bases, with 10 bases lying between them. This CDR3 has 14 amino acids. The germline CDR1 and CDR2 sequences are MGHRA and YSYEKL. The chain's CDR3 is CASSPSQVTGELFF. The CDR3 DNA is TGCGCCAGCAGCCCGTCCCAGGTCACCGGGGAGCTGTTTTTT.

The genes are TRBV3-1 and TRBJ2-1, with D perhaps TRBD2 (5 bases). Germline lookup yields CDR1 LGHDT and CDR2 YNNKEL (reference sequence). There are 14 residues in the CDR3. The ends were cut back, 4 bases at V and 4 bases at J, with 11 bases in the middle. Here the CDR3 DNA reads TGTGCCAGCAGCCCCCCGGACTTATACAATGAGCAGTTCTTC. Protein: CASSPPDLYNEQFF.

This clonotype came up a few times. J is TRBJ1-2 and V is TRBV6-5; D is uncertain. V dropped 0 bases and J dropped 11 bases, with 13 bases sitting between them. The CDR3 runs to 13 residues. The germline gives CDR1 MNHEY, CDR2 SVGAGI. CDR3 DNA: TGTGCCAGCAGTTACTCACAGAGCCGGGGTTACACCTTC. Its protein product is CASSYSQSRGYTF.

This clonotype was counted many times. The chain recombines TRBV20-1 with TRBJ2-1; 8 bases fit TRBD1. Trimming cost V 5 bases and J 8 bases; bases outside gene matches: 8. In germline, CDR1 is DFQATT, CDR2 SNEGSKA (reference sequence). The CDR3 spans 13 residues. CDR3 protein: CSAARQGRDEQFF. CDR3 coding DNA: TGCAGTGCTGCGCGACAGGGGCGGGATGAGCAGTTCTTC.

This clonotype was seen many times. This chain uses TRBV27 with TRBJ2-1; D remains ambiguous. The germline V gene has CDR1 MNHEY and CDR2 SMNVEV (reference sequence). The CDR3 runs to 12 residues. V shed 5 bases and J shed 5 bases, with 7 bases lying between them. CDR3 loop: CASSADNNEQFF. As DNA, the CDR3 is TGTGCCAGCAGTGCAGATAACAATGAGCAGTTCTTC.

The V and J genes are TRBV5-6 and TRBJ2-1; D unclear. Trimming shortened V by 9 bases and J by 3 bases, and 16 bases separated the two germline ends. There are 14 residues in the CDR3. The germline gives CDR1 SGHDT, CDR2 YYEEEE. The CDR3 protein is CAMGPELLYNEQFF. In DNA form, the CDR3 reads TGTGCCATGGGCCCCGAGCTCCTCTACAATGAGCAGTTCTTC.

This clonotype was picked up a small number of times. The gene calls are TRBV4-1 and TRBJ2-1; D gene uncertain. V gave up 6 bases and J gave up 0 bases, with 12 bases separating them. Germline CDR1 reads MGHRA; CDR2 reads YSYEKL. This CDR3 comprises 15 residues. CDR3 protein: CASSERESSYNEQFF. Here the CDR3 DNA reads TGCGCCAGCAGTGAAAGAGAGAGCTCCTACAATGAGCAGTTCTTC.

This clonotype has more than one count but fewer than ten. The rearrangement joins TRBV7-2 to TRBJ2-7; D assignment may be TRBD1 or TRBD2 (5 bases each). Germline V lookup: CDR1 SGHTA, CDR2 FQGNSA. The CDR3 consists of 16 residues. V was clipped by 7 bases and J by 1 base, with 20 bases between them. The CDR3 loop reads CASTLYPRDASYEQYF. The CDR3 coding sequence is TGTGCCAGCACCCTCTACCCCCGGGACGCATCCTACGAGCAGTACTTC.

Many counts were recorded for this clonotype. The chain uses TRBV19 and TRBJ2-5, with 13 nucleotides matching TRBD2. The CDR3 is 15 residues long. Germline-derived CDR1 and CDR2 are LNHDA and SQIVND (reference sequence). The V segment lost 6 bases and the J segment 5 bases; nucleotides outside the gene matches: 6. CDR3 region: CASSLTSGGFETQYF. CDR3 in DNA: TGTGCCAGTAGCTTGACTAGCGGGGGGTTTGAGACCCAGTACTTC.

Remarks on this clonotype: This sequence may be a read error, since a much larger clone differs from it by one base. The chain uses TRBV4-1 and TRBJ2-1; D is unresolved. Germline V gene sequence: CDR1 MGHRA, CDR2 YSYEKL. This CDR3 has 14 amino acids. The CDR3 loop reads CASSVVSSHNEQFF. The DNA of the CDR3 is TGCGCCAGCAGCGTGGTGAGCTCCCACAATGAGCAGTTCTTC.

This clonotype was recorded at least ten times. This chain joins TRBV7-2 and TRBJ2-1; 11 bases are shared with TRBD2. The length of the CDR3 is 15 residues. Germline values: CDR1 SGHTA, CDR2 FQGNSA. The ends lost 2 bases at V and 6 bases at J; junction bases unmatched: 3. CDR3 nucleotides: TGTGCCAGCAGCTTATTAGCGGGGGGGCCCAATGAGCAGTTCTTC. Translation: CASSLLAGGPNEQFF.

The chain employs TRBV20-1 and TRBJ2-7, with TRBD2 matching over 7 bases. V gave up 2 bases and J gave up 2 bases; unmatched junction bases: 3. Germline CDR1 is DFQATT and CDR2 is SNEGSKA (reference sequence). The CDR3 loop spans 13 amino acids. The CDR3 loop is CSARRGETYEQYV. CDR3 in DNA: TGCAGTGCTAGACGGGGGGAGACCTACGAGCAGTACGTC.

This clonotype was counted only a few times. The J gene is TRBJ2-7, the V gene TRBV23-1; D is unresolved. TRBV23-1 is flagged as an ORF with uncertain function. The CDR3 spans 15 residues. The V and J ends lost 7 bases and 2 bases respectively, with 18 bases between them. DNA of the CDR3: TGCGCCAGCACCCTCCCTCCCGGGCGAACCTACGAGCAGTACTTC. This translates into CASTLPPGRTYEQYF.

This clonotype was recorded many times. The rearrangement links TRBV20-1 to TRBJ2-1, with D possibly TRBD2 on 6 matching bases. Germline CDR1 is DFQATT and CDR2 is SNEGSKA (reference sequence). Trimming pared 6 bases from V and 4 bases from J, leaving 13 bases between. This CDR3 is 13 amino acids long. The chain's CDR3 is CSAHGTDYNEQFF. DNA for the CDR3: TGCAGTGCCCATGGGACTGATTACAATGAGCAGTTCTTC.

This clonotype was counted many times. This CDR3 reads CAISDKDRGAFWETQYF. CDR3 nucleotides: TGTGCCATCAGTGATAAGGACAGGGGAGCATTCTGGGAGACCCAGTACTTC. The rearrangement joins TRBV10-3 to TRBJ2-5; 9 bases are shared with TRBD1. The CDR3 has 17 amino acids. Germline V gene lookup returns CDR1 ENHRY and CDR2 SYGVKD. The junction had 13 bases not matched to a gene; V was cut back by 3 bases and J by 5 bases.

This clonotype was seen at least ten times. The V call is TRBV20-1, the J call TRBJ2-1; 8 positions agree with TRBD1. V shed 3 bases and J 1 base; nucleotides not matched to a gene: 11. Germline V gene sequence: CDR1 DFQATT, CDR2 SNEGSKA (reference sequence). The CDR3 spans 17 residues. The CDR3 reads CSASGQGWMSSYNEQFF. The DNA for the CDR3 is TGCAGTGCTAGTGGACAGGGTTGGATGAGTTCCTACAATGAGCAGTTCTTC.

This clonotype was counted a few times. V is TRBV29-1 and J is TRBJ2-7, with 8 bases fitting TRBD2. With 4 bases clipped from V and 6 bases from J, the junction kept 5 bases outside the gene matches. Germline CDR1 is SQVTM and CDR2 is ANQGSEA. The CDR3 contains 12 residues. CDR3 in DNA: TGCAGCGTTGTCGCGGGGGGTCTCGAGCAGTACTTC. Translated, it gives CSVVAGGLEQYF.

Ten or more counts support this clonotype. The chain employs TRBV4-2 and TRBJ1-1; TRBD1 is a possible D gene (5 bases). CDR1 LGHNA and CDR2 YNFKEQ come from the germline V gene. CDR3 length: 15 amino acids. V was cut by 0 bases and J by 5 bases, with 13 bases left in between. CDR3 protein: CASSQEGTVGTEAFF. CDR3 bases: TGTGCCAGCAGCCAAGAAGGGACGGTGGGAACTGAAGCTTTCTTT.

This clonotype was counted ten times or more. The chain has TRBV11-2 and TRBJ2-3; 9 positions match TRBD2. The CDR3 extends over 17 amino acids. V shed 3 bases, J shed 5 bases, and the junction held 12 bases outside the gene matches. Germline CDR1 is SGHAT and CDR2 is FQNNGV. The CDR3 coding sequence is TGTGCCAGCAGCTTGGGACTGCGGGGGGGCCCTCTAGATACGCAGTATTTT. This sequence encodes CASSLGLRGGPLDTQYF. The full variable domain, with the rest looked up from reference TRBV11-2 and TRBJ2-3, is EAGVAQSPRYKIIEKRQSVAFWCNPISGHATLYWYQQILGQGPKLLIQFQNNGVVDDSQLPKDRFSAERLKGVDSTLKIQPAKLEDSAVYLCASSLGLRGGPLDTQYFGPGTRLTVL.

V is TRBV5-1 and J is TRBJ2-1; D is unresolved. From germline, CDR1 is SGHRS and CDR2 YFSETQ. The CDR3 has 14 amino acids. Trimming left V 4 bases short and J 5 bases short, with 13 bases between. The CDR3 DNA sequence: TGCGCCAGCAGCCCTGGCCCCCTCCACAATGAGCAGTTCTTC. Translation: CASSPGPLHNEQFF.

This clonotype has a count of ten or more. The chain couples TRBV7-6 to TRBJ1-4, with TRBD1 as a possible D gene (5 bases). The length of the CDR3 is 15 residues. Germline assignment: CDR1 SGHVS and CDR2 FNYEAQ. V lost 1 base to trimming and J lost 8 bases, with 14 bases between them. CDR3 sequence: CASSLVGRGEEKLFF. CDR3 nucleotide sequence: TGTGCCAGCAGCTTAGTCGGAAGGGGTGAAGAAAAACTGTTTTTT.

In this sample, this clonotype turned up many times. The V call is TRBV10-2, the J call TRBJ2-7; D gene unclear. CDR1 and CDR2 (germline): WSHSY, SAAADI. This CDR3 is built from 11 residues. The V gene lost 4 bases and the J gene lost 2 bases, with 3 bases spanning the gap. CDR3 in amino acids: CASSVAYEQYF. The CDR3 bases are TGCGCCAGCAGTGTAGCCTACGAGCAGTACTTC.

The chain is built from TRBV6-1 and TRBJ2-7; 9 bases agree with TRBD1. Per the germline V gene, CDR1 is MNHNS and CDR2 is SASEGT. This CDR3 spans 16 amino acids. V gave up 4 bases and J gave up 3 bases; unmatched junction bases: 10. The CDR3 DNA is TGTGCCAGCAGTGCCTTGGGGGGACAGGGTGTCTACGAGCAGTACTTC. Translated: CASSALGGQGVYEQYF.

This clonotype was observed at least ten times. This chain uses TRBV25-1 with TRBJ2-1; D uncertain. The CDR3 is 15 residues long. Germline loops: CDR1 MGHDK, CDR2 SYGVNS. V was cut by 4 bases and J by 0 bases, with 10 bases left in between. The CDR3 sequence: CASSGGLGSYNEQFF. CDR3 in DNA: TGTGCCAGCAGTGGAGGCCTGGGCTCCTACAATGAGCAGTTCTTC.